The present entry profiles one TCR beta chain with its context. What it recognizes is unknown. The PCR used 60 Vbeta and 13 Jbeta primers. Clones were sequenced by immunoSEQ multiplex PCR, and TCRdb holds only the in-frame ones, with some missing. The sample table sets out around 200,000 clones. Germline V gene data show CDR1 as SGHRS and CDR2 as YFSETQ. The CDR3 extends over 15 amino acids. Between the trimmed V and J ends, which lost 3 bases and 1 base, there was a span of 13 bases. This entry is derived from a study of cytomegalovirus exposure and HLA in healthy donors. Study observations and caveats: The study flagged fewer than 200 TCR beta chains as cytomegalovirus-associated.

Specimen: PBMCs. The chain couples TRBV5-1 to TRBJ1-1; unclear D gene. The TCR originated in a woman in her twenties or thirties in good health and CMV-seropositive. The CDR3 is CASSWAGGENTEAFF. In DNA, the CDR3 is TGCGCCAGCAGCTGGGCCGGTGGTGAGAACACTGAAGCTTTCTTT.